A selection of T cell receptor beta chains follows, all from one sample in a study of healthy donors' naive CD4 and CD8 T cells. From the reads, TCRdb called clonotypes with MiXCR, one entry per CDR3 protein. The sample yields 150,000 to 200,000 distinct CDR3 sequences, about 74% seen once. The sample was naive CD4+ and CD8+ T cells sorted from blood, pooled from several donors. The source is a pool of human donors in good health; the sample pools cells from several healthy donors. CDR3s include the opening cysteine and the closing phenylalanine or tryptophan. A D gene is named only where the DNA matches it firmly. A clone size is listed for some rows: how often the clone was seen (once, few, many), or a class if it is expanded.

>.|TRBJ1-6|.|TRBV29-1
TGCAGCGCCGTCACCGGGGGAGGATCACCCCTCCACTTT
CSAVTGGGSPLHF
>.|TRBJ2-5|TRBD2|TRBV12-3/TRBV12-4
TGTGCCAGCAGTTTTCCCTTGACTAGCGGCCAAGAGACCCAGTACTTC
CASSFPLTSGQETQYF
>.|TRBJ2-2|.|TRBV4-3
TGCGCCAGCAGCCCCGTCAGGGGACTTGACACCGGGGAGCTGTTTTTT
CASSPVRGLDTGELFF
>few|TRBJ2-1|TRBD2|TRBV19
TGTGCCAGTAGTCCGCGGGAGAACAATGAGCAGTTCTTC
CASSPRENNEQFF
>.|TRBJ1-1|.|TRBV6-5
TGTGCCAGCAGTTACAGCCCGAGGGACACTGAAGCTTTCTTT
CASSYSPRDTEAFF
>few|TRBJ2-3|.|TRBV6-5
TGTGCCAGCAGGCCTTTGACTAGTACAGATACGCAGTATTTT
CASRPLTSTDTQYF
>.|TRBJ2-1|.|TRBV6-2/TRBV6-3
TGTGCCAGCAGTTACTACGGCTATTCGAACAATGAGCAGTTCTTC
CASSYYGYSNNEQFF
>.|TRBJ1-1|TRBD1|TRBV27
TGTGCCAGCAGTTTATCGGGGGACAGTCTTAGAGGGGACACTGAAGCTTTCTTT
CASSLSGDSLRGDTEAFF
>.|TRBJ2-1|TRBD2|TRBV13
TGTGCCAGCAGCTTAGCCCTCCTGGAAGCGGGAGGACACAATGAGCAGTTCTTC
CASSLALLEAGGHNEQFF
>few|TRBJ2-7|.|TRBV10-2
TGCGCCAGCAGTGAAGCCCTGACCTACGAGCAGTACTTC
CASSEALTYEQYF
>.|TRBJ2-1|.|TRBV19
TGTGCCAGTAGTATCGATCGGGGAGACCGTGAGCAGTTCTTC
CASSIDRGDREQFF
>.|TRBJ2-3|.|TRBV6-6
TGTGCCAGCAGTTACGGGGACTCAAGTAATACGCAGTATTTT
CASSYGDSSNTQYF
>.|TRBJ2-1|.|TRBV12-3/TRBV12-4
TGTGCCAGCATCCCGGAAGGGGGAGTGGGCAATGAGCAGTTCTTC
CASIPEGGVGNEQFF
>.|TRBJ1-2|TRBD1|TRBV19
TGTGCCAGTAGGGACAGGGGGCTCAGTGGCTACACCTTC
CASRDRGLSGYTF
>.|TRBJ2-3|TRBD2|TRBV29-1
TGCAGCGCCGACCAGCGGGAGCCGACAGATACGCAGTATTTT
CSADQREPTDTQYF
>few|TRBJ2-3|.|TRBV19
TGTGCCAGTAGTATCCCGGGATTGGCAGATACGCAGTATTTT
CASSIPGLADTQYF
>.|TRBJ2-3|TRBD1|TRBV6-2/TRBV6-3
TGTGCCAGCAGTTTCAACAGGGGTTGGACAGATACGCAGTATTTT
CASSFNRGWTDTQYF
>.|TRBJ2-7|.|TRBV27
TGTGCCAGCAGTCCCACCGGGACGGGAACCTACGAGCAGTACTTC
CASSPTGTGTYEQYF
>.|TRBJ2-5|.|TRBV19
TGTGCCAGTAGTATGGAGGGCTGGAGGCAAGAGACCCAGTACTTC
CASSMEGWRQETQYF
>.|TRBJ2-7|.|TRBV27
TGTGCCAGCAGTTACGGGGAGGTCTACGAGCAGTACTTC
CASSYGEVYEQYF
>.|TRBJ2-7|TRBD1|TRBV5-1
TGCGCCAGCAGCCCAACAGGGGGAGGCGAGCAGTACTTC
CASSPTGGGEQYF
>.|TRBJ2-4|TRBD1|TRBV29-1
TGCAGCGTTGGGGACAGGGGGCTCTCCAAAAACATTCAGTACTTC
CSVGDRGLSKNIQYF
>.|TRBJ1-2|TRBD1|TRBV27
TGTGCCAGCAGTCGCGGGACAGGGTATTTAGGCTACACCTTC
CASSRGTGYLGYTF